These 9 T cell receptor beta chains were sequenced from one sample in a study of T cells in Graves' hyperthyroidism and ophthalmopathy. Template material for amplifying TCR beta CDR3 regions consisted of RNA transcripts. First-round RT-PCR of the TCR CDR3 relied on the HTBI primer set. In TCRdb, the multiplex PCR reads were re-called with MiXCR into one record per CDR3 protein. The sample records around 720,000 distinct CDR3 sequences, around a third being singletons. The sequencing sample was made of blood. The receptors shown here come from a woman aged 40 to 49 with Graves' hyperthyroidism.

The rearrangement joins TRBV7-3 to TRBJ2-2, with a weak D call TRBD1 (6 bases). This CDR3 contains 16 residues. Germline CDR1 is SGHTA and CDR2 is FQGTGA. Between the trimmed V and J ends, which lost 6 bases and 1 base, there was a span of 15 bases. For the CDR3, the DNA is TGTGCCAGCAGTTATCCCCCCAGGGGGAACACCGGGGAGCTGTTTTTT. Translating it yields CASSYPPRGNTGELFF.

This clonotype came up many times. The rearrangement joins TRBV19 to TRBJ1-2; D gene uncertain. Trimming left V 1 base short and J 1 base short, with 10 bases between. CDR1 and CDR2 (germline): LNHDA, SQIVND (reference sequence). CDR3 length: 15 residues. DNA of the CDR3: TGTGCCAGTAGTATAGTGAACAGCCATAACTATGGCTACACCTTC. Amino acids: CASSIVNSHNYGYTF.

Comments on this clonotype: This clone may be a read error of a much larger clone one base away. The CDR3 nucleotides are TGTGCCAGCAGCCCAGAGAGCTCAGGGTGGGAAGCTTTCTTT. Encoded protein: CASSPESSGWEAFF. The chain couples TRBV14 to TRBJ1-1; a weak D match, TRBD1 (5 bases). V was pared by 4 bases and J by 8 bases, with 17 bases between. This CDR3 spans 14 amino acids. From germline, CDR1 is SGHDN and CDR2 FVKESK.

This clonotype was counted at least ten times. This sequence joins TRBV10-3 and TRBJ2-2, with 11 bases matching TRBD1. Germline CDR1 is ENHRY and CDR2 is SYGVKD. The CDR3 totals 19 residues. The V and J ends lost 5 bases and 0 bases, in that order; junction bases with no gene match: 11. The CDR3: CAISWPGQGARTNTGELFF. The CDR3 DNA reads TGTGCCATCAGTTGGCCTGGACAGGGGGCCAGGACGAACACCGGGGAGCTGTTTTTT.

In its sample, this clonotype was seen a few times. This chain joins TRBV2 and TRBJ1-1; TRBD1 is a possible D gene (5 bases). The CDR3 is 15 amino acids. Between the trimmed V and J ends, which lost 5 bases and 1 base, there was a span of 14 bases. The germline gives CDR1 SNHLY, CDR2 FYNNEI. For the CDR3, the DNA is TGTGCCAGCAGTCCACACCGGGACGGGAACACTGAAGCTTTCTTT. Protein sequence: CASSPHRDGNTEAFF.

This clonotype occurred a few times. The chain uses TRBV19 and TRBJ1-5; D gene ambiguous. The length of the CDR3 is 14 residues. V lost 3 bases to trimming and J lost 5 bases, with 11 bases between them. Germline V CDR1 and CDR2: LNHDA, SQIVND (reference sequence). The CDR3 region is CASSILGYHQPQHF. DNA of the CDR3: TGTGCCAGTAGTATTTTGGGGTATCATCAGCCCCAGCATTTT.

Comment on this clonotype: Being one base from a much bigger clone, this may be a read error. The chain has TRBV7-9 and TRBJ2-5, with TRBD1 as a possible D gene (6 bases). The V gene's germline CDR1 is SEHNR and CDR2 FQNEAQ (reference sequence). V was shortened by 10 bases and J by 1 base, with 16 bases between the two germline ends. CDR3 length: 14 residues. CDR3 residues: CAIRRRDIQETQYF. The DNA of the CDR3 is TGTGCCATCCGACGCCGGGACATCCAAGAGACCCAGTACTTC.

Many counts were recorded for this clonotype. The genes are TRBV7-2 and TRBJ1-2, with D hard to call. The CDR3 is made up of 12 amino acids. V was pared by 2 bases and J by 7 bases, with 8 bases between. Germline CDR1 and CDR2: SGHTA and FQGNSA. The chain's CDR3 is CASSLQYGGYTF. The CDR3 DNA reads as TGTGCCAGCAGCTTACAGTATGGTGGCTACACCTTC.

The chain carries TRBV10-3 and TRBJ2-2, with D uncertain. This CDR3 region has 16 residues. Germline loops: CDR1 ENHRY, CDR2 SYGVKD. Trimming cost V 3 bases and J 3 bases, with 14 bases left between them. CDR3 sequence (DNA): TGTGCCATCAGTGAACCTGGAGATCCGGACACCGGGGAGCTGTTTTTT. This encodes CAISEPGDPDTGELFF.